This T cell receptor beta chain was observed in a study of cytotoxic CD8 clonotypes in ibrutinib-treated CLL. Study details: Investigators reported roughly 24 partial and 2 complete responses; after median about 74 months, 14 patients remained remitted and approximately twelve progressed.

The CDR3 covers 13 residues. CDR1 KGHSH and CDR2 LQKENI come from the germline V gene. V gave up 3 bases and J gave up 5 bases, with 7 bases separating them. Method: immunoSEQ multiplex PCR; TCRdb's copy keeps in-frame clones and lacks some. The table shows some 63,000 clones, with approximately 90% occurring only once. General study results and limits: Clonality rose at ibrutinib response and fell back toward baseline at progression. Public clonotypes (which were uncommon) either contracted or remained stable on treatment. Starting clonality was above that of age-matched healthy donors and tracked circulating CD8+ T-cell counts.

Notes on this clone: Its antigen is unknown.

The rearrangement links TRBV18 to TRBJ1-4; D remains ambiguous. This clonotype was sampled from a human donor with chronic lymphocytic leukemia. Material: PBMCs, obtained after 12 months of ibrutinib treatment. CDR3 nucleotide sequence: TGTGCCAGCTCACCCGGGAGAAATGAAAAACTGTTTTTT. Its protein is CASSPGRNEKLFF. Supplemented by reference TRBV18 and TRBJ1-4, the full variable domain reads NAGVMQNPRHLVRRRGQEARLRCSPMKGHSHVYWYRQLPEEGLKFMVYLQKENIIDESGMPKERFSAEFPKEGPSILRIQQVVRGDSAAYFCASSPGRNEKLFFGSGTQLSVL.